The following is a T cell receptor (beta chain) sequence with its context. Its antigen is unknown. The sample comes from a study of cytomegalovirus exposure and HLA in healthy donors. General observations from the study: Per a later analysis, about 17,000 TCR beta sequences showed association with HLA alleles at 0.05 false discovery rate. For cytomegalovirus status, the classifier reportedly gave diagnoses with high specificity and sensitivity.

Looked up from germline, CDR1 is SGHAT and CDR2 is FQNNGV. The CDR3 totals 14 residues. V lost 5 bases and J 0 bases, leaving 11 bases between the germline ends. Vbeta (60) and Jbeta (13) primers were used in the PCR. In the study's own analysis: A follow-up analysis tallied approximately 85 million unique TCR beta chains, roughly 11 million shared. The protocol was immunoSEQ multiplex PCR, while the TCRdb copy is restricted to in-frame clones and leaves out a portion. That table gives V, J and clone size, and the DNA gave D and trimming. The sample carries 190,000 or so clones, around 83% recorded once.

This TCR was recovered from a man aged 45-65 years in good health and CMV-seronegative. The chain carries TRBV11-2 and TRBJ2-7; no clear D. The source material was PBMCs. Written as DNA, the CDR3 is TGTGCCAGCAGCCGAACCGCAGGCTCCTACGAGCAGTACTTC. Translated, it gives CASSRTAGSYEQYF.